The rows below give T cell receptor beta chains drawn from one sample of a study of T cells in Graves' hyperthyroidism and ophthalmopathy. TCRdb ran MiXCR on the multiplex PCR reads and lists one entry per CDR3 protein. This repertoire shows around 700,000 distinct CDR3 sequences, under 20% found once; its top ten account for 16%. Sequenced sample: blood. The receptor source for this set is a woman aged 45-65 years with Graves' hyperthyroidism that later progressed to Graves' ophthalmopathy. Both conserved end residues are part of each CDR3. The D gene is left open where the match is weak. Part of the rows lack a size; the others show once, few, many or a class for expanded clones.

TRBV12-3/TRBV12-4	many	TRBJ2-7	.	TGTGCCAGCAGTTGGGACACCTACGAGCAGTACTTC	CASSWDTYEQYF
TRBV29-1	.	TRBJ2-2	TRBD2	TGCAGCGTTGCTTACGGCTCCCGGGGGGTTACCGGGGAGCTGTTTTTT	CSVAYGSRGVTGELFF
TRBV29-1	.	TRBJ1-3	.	TGCAGCGTTGGAAACCAGAGGGCTGGAAACACCATATATTTT	CSVGNQRAGNTIYF
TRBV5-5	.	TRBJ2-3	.	TGTGCCAGCAGCTTGGGTTGTGAGAGGGTAGATACGCAGTATTTT	CASSLGCERVDTQYF
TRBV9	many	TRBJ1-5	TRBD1	TGTGCCAGCAGCGAGACAGGGGGCGGGAATCAGCCCCAGCATTTT	CASSETGGGNQPQHF
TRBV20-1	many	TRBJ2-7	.	TGCAGTGCTAGAGATCAGGCCAGGTCCTACGAGCAGTACTTC	CSARDQARSYEQYF
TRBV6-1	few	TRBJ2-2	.	TGTGCCAGCAGGAGAGGGGGTTCGAACACCGGGGAGCTGTTTTTT	CASRRGGSNTGELFF
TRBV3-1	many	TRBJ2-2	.	TGTGCCAGCAGCCAGTACACAGGTCCGAACACCGGGGAGCTGTTTTTT	CASSQYTGPNTGELFF
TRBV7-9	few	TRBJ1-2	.	TGTGCCAGCAGCCCAAGGGATGGGGTTGGCTATGGCTACACCTTC	CASSPRDGVGYGYTF
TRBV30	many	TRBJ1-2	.	TGTGCCTGGAGGTACAAGAGAGCCAACTATGGCTACACCTTC	CAWRYKRANYGYTF
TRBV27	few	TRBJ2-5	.	TGTGCCAGCAAACGGCAACCCGAAGAGACCCAGTACTTC	CASKRQPEETQYF